These 20 T cell receptor beta chains originate from one sample sequenced in a study of cytomegalovirus exposure and HLA in healthy donors. The PCR contained 60 Vbeta and 13 Jbeta primers. The repertoire was sequenced with immunoSEQ multiplex PCR; TCRdb's copy has only in-frame clones and lacks some. This table holds about 80,000 clones, around 62% found once. Sequencing was done on a sample of PBMCs. The receptors derive from a male donor in good health and CMV-seropositive.

The chain employs TRBV19 and TRBJ2-7, with TRBD1 as a possible D gene (6 bases). Per the germline V gene, CDR1 is LNHDA and CDR2 is SQIVND (reference sequence). The V end lost 5 bases, the J end lost 0 bases, and 17 bases lay between the germline ends. This CDR3 spans 16 amino acids. CDR3 in DNA: TGTGCCAGTAGTCTTGGGGGCTACCCGAGCTCCTACGAGCAGTACTTC. This translates into CASSLGGYPSSYEQYF.

This clone was seen a handful of times. V usage is TRBV30 and J usage is TRBJ1-1; 7 bases fit TRBD1. Germline V gene data show CDR1 as GTSNPN and CDR2 as SVGIG (reference sequence). The V and J ends lost 2 bases and 11 bases, in that order; junction bases with no gene match: 5. The CDR3 is made up of 11 amino acids. CDR3 in amino acids: CAWSKTGSAFF. The CDR3 region has the DNA TGTGCCTGGAGTAAGACAGGGTCGGCTTTCTTT.

The V and J genes are TRBV20-1 and TRBJ2-7; 8 bases agree with TRBD2. Trimming at V came to 6 bases and at J to 6 bases, leaving 4 bases not matched to a gene. Looked up from germline, CDR1 is DFQATT and CDR2 is SNEGSKA (reference sequence). There are 11 residues in the CDR3. CDR3 sequence reads: CSAPTSGEQYF. In nucleotides, the CDR3 is TGCAGTGCCCCCACTAGCGGCGAGCAGTACTTC.

The chain uses TRBV28 and TRBJ1-5; 10 positions match TRBD1. This CDR3 is built from 15 residues. With 6 bases clipped from V and 7 bases from J, the junction kept 9 bases outside the gene matches. The germline CDR1 and CDR2 sequences are MDHEN and SYDVKM. The CDR3, as DNA: TGTGCCAGCAGCACACGGACAGGGGGAAGACAGCCCCAGCATTTT. As protein: CASSTRTGGRQPQHF.

The chain recombines TRBV4-1 with TRBJ2-1, with 8 bases fitting TRBD2. Unmatched junction bases numbered 8, after V lost 1 base and J lost 6 bases. The CDR3 runs 16 residues. Germline V gene data show CDR1 as MGHRA and CDR2 as YSYEKL. The CDR3 nucleotides are TGCGCCAGCAGCCAAGGGGGGAGCGGGAGATTCAATGAGCAGTTCTTC. This gives the protein CASSQGGSGRFNEQFF.

As DNA, the CDR3 is TGTGCCAGCAGGACAGGCCCCGGGGAGCTGTTTTTT. This codes for CASRTGPGELFF. The V call is TRBV27, the J call TRBJ2-2, with D possibly being TRBD1 (6 bases). This CDR3 has 12 residues. Trimming shortened V by 6 bases and J by 6 bases, and 8 bases separated the two germline ends. The germline CDR1 and CDR2 sequences are MNHEY and SMNVEV (reference sequence).

The rearrangement links TRBV5-1 to TRBJ1-1; 7 bases are a match to TRBD1. V dropped 4 bases and J dropped 5; count of bases not matched to a gene: 5. The germline gives CDR1 SGHRS, CDR2 YFSETQ. The CDR3 consists of 13 residues. The CDR3 is CASSVQGRTEAFF. CDR3 nucleotides: TGCGCCAGCAGCGTACAGGGGAGAACTGAAGCTTTCTTT.

The chain uses TRBV5-1 and TRBJ2-5; 7 bases are shared with TRBD1. V was clipped by 4 bases and J by 3 bases; unmatched bases: 6. CDR1 is SGHRS and CDR2 is YFSETQ in the germline V gene. CDR3 length equals 14 residues. CDR3 DNA: TGCGCCAGCAGCGAACAGGGGTGGGAAGAGACCCAGTACTTC. This sequence encodes CASSEQGWEETQYF.

This clone was seen only a few times. The chain has TRBV6-1 and TRBJ1-1; a weak D match, TRBD1 (5 bases). The V and J ends lost 0 bases and 7 bases respectively, with 24 bases between them. The CDR3 totals 18 residues. Per the germline V gene, CDR1 is MNHNS and CDR2 is SASEGT. The CDR3 is CASSEAGGDGGFTVEAFF. CDR3 sequence (DNA): TGTGCCAGCAGTGAAGCTGGGGGGGACGGAGGCTTTACGGTTGAAGCTTTCTTT.

This clone showed up just a few times. The chain is built from TRBV11-2 and TRBJ1-5; 7 bases align to TRBD1. The CDR3 loop spans 15 amino acids. Germline lookup yields CDR1 SGHAT and CDR2 FQNNGV. The J segment lost 3 bases and the V segment lost 1 base, leaving 3 bases of the junction unmatched. The CDR3 protein is CASSLGQGVNQPQHF. CDR3 DNA sequence: TGTGCCAGCAGCTTAGGGCAGGGGGTCAATCAGCCCCAGCATTTT. Supplemented by reference TRBV11-2 and TRBJ1-5, the full variable domain reads EAGVAQSPRYKIIEKRQSVAFWCNPISGHATLYWYQQILGQGPKLLIQFQNNGVVDDSQLPKDRFSAERLKGVDSTLKIQPAKLEDSAVYLCASSLGQGVNQPQHFGDGTRLSIL.

V gene TRBV7-9 combines with J gene TRBJ2-1; D gene uncertain. V shed 2 bases and J shed 9 bases, with 17 bases lying between them. In germline, CDR1 is SEHNR, CDR2 FQNEAQ (reference sequence). There are 15 residues in the CDR3. CDR3: CASSLHVGVFGEQFF. The CDR3 DNA follows: TGTGCCAGCAGCTTACACGTAGGAGTTTTTGGTGAGCAGTTCTTC.

The chain recombines TRBV19 with TRBJ2-1, with 8 bases that match TRBD2. The CDR3 is 15 amino acids. V was pared by 3 bases and J by 3 bases, with 4 bases of the junction left unmatched. Germline assignment: CDR1 LNHDA and CDR2 SQIVND (reference sequence). This CDR3 reads CASSMGTSGYNEQFF. The DNA for the CDR3 is TGTGCCAGTAGTATGGGAACTAGCGGCTACAATGAGCAGTTCTTC.

The chain has TRBV25-1 and TRBJ2-3; 8 bases line up with TRBD1. After removal of 3 bases from V and 11 bases from J, the junction contained 10 bases not matched to a gene. Germline values: CDR1 MGHDK, CDR2 SYGVNS. The CDR3 consists of 14 residues. The CDR3 nucleotides read TGTGCCAGCAGTGAGTGGGCAGGGGGCCTCGAGCAGTATTTT. Its protein is CASSEWAGGLEQYF.

The genes are TRBV4-2 and TRBJ2-3; 10 nucleotides line up with TRBD2. Germline V gene data show CDR1 as LGHNA and CDR2 as YNFKEQ. Losses at the gene ends were 1 base for V and 5 bases for J; bases not matched to a gene: 6. The CDR3 contains 16 residues. In nucleotides, the CDR3 is TGTGCCAGCAGCCAAGGGCTAGCGGGAGTTATAGATACGCAGTATTTT. Amino acid sequence: CASSQGLAGVIDTQYF.

The rearrangement links TRBV28 to TRBJ2-1; possibly TRBD2 for D (6 bases). V gave up 7 bases and J gave up 4 bases, with 17 bases separating them. There are 15 residues in the CDR3. From germline, CDR1 is MDHEN and CDR2 SYDVKM. Written as DNA, the CDR3 is TGTGCCAGCACTACTAGCTCCCCGGGGTACAATGAGCAGTTCTTC. This translates into CASTTSSPGYNEQFF. Full variable domain (rest looked up from reference TRBV28 and TRBJ2-1): DVKVTQSSRYLVKRTGEKVFLECVQDMDHENMFWYRQDPGLGLRLIYFSYDVKMKEKGDIPEGYSVSREKKERFSLILESASTNQTSMYLCASTTSSPGYNEQFFGPGTRLTVL.

In this sample, this clone turned up once. V and J are TRBV7-3 and TRBJ1-2; the D gene is possibly TRBD1 (6 bases). Germline-derived CDR1 and CDR2 are SGHTA and FQGTGA. This CDR3 contains 15 residues. Trimming shortened V by 5 bases and J by 0 bases, and 13 bases separated the two germline ends. The CDR3 protein is CASSPGHLANYGYTF. The CDR3 DNA reads TGTGCCAGCAGCCCGGGACATCTAGCTAACTATGGCTACACCTTC.

The CDR3 nucleotides read TGTGCCAGCAGCTTAGGGACAGATTACAATGAGCAGTTCTTC. As protein: CASSLGTDYNEQFF. The genes are TRBV7-2 and TRBJ2-1, with D possibly matching TRBD1 (6 bases). Trimming took 1 base from V and 4 from J, leaving 8 bases between them. The CDR3 runs to 14 residues. Germline V gene data show CDR1 as SGHTA and CDR2 as FQGNSA.

This chain joins TRBV27 and TRBJ1-2; 8 bases fit TRBD1. V gave up 6 bases and J gave up 2 bases; unmatched junction bases: 11. There are 16 residues in the CDR3. Germline CDR1 MNHEY, CDR2 SMNVEV (reference sequence). DNA of the CDR3: TGTGCCAGCAGCTTGACAGGGGATTTTCAGAACTATGGCTACACCTTC. Translation: CASSLTGDFQNYGYTF.

This clone has just one count. The rearrangement links TRBV27 to TRBJ1-1; perhaps TRBD1 as D (6 bases). Germline assignment: CDR1 MNHEY and CDR2 SMNVEV (reference sequence). Between the trimmed V and J ends, which lost 3 bases and 1 base, there was a span of 9 bases. The CDR3 contains 14 residues. As DNA, the CDR3 is TGTGCCAGCAGTTTTACGACAGGGAACACTGAAGCTTTCTTT. Translating it yields CASSFTTGNTEAFF.

This clone has more than one count but fewer than ten. The gene calls are TRBV28 and TRBJ2-3, with TRBD2 matching over 12 bases. The CDR3 covers 16 residues. Germline assignment: CDR1 MDHEN and CDR2 SYDVKM. V shed 8 bases and J 1 base; nucleotides not matched to a gene: 7. Here the CDR3 reads CASGLAGGQGTDTQYF. As DNA, the CDR3 is TGTGCCAGCGGCCTAGCGGGGGGGCAGGGCACAGATACGCAGTATTTT.